This T cell receptor (beta chain) is drawn from a study of tumor-infiltrating lymphocytes in primary liver carcinoma. Study-level points and caveats: Overlap between tumor regions exceeded overlap of tumor with adjacent tissue or blood.

Remarks on this clonotype: No antigen is known for it. One junction end disagrees with the germline gene, perhaps due to a read error.

Total RNA amounting to around 530 ng was the source from which TCR beta cDNA was made with a constant-region primer. A slightly modified ARM-PCR protocol with three nested multiplex PCR rounds produced these TCR beta libraries. PCR rounds one and two used TRBV1-TRBV30 forward primers with a C-beta reverse primer for roughly 10 cycles each. TCRdb analysed the multiplex PCR reads with MiXCR anew, one entry per CDR3 protein. The sample comprises more than 30,000 distinct CDR3 sequences, 60% to 80% of which are singletons, and more than 30% rests with the top ten. Per germline, CDR1 LGHNA and CDR2 YSLEER. This CDR3 has 15 amino acids. Joint extraction of RNA and DNA used roughly 20-32 mg of bulk tissue that was unsorted. The patients, who had chronic HBV infection, were treatment-naive (untreated).

This chain connects TRBV4-3 to TRBJ2-7; 8 nucleotides align to TRBD2. This clonotype was obtained from a man aged 35-49 years with primary liver carcinoma and hepatitis B virus infection. The specimen was tumor-adjacent normal liver tissue. The CDR3 reads CASSQDRGAGDEQHF. In nucleotides, the CDR3 is TGCGCCAGCAGCCAGGATAGGGGAGCGGGAGACGAGCAGCACTTC.